The 22 T cell receptor beta chains listed next were all sequenced from one sample in a study of cytomegalovirus exposure and HLA in healthy donors. The PCR was carried out with 60 Vbeta primers and 13 Jbeta primers. The method was immunoSEQ multiplex PCR; TCRdb's version includes in-frame clones alone and lacks a portion of them. Of about 200,000 clones in the sample, 60% to 80% were seen once. Sequencing was carried out using PBMCs. Receptor source: a male donor in good health and CMV-seronegative.

The chain has TRBV19 and TRBJ2-7, with D possibly being TRBD2 (6 bases). V was trimmed by 4 bases and J by 1 base, leaving 8 bases between them. CDR1 LNHDA and CDR2 SQIVND come from the germline V gene (reference sequence). The CDR3 spans 13 residues. The CDR3 sequence: CASSSGDSYEQYF. CDR3 nucleotides: TGTGCCAGTAGTAGCGGGGATTCCTACGAGCAGTACTTC.

This clone has only a few counts. This chain joins TRBV4-1 and TRBJ1-1; 7 bases line up with TRBD1. The CDR3 loop spans 16 amino acids. V gave up 7 bases and J gave up 1 base; unmatched junction bases: 12. Per germline, CDR1 MGHRA and CDR2 YSYEKL. This chain's CDR3 is CASKFRDSKTNTEAFF. CDR3 in DNA: TGCGCCAGCAAGTTTCGGGACAGCAAGACGAACACTGAAGCTTTCTTT.

This clone turned up a few times. V usage is TRBV11-3 and J usage is TRBJ2-5; 7 bases agree with TRBD1. V was pared by 1 base and J by 5 bases, with 4 bases of the junction left unmatched. Germline CDR1 and CDR2: SGHNT and YENEEA. CDR3 size: 14 residues. CDR3 sequence reads: CASSLGQGVETQYF. The DNA of the CDR3 is TGTGCCAGCAGCTTAGGACAGGGTGTCGAGACCCAGTACTTC.

The rearrangement joins TRBV6-5 to TRBJ1-2, with 8 bases aligning to TRBD1. The germline V gene has CDR1 MNHEY and CDR2 SVGAGI. The CDR3 consists of 14 residues. Trimming cost V 8 bases and J 0 bases; bases outside gene matches: 5. CDR3 in amino acids: CASSGQGSNYGYTF. The CDR3, as DNA: TGTGCCAGCTCAGGACAGGGCTCTAACTATGGCTACACCTTC.

This clone turned up a few times. The gene calls are TRBV4-3 and TRBJ1-4, with D unresolved. Per the germline V gene, CDR1 is LGHNA and CDR2 is YSLEER. V gave up 1 base and J gave up 5 bases, with 20 bases separating them. This CDR3 contains 18 residues. CDR3 loop: CASSQVYGSIGRNEKLFF. CDR3 DNA sequence: TGCGCCAGCAGCCAAGTTTACGGGTCAATTGGGAGGAATGAAAAACTGTTTTTT.

The CDR3 region has the DNA TGTGCCAGCAGCAAAGGACAGGGGATAAATGGCTACACCTTC. It codes for CASSKGQGINGYTF. The rearrangement links TRBV21-1 to TRBJ1-2; the table's TRBD1 call for D was not verified on the DNA. TRBV21-1 is a listed pseudogene. The length of the CDR3 is 14 residues.

J is TRBJ2-5 and V is TRBV7-9, with TRBD1 matching over 7 bases. Germline CDR1 SEHNR, CDR2 FQNEAQ (reference sequence). The CDR3 sequence is 14 residues long. V lost 3 bases and J lost 4; bases outside the gene matches: 5. In DNA form, the CDR3 reads TGTGCCAGCAGCTTTTGGGACAGCCGAGAGACCCAGTACTTC. It translates to CASSFWDSRETQYF.

The chain has TRBV19 and TRBJ2-3; TRBD1 matches 8 bases. Germline-derived CDR1 and CDR2 are LNHDA and SQIVND (reference sequence). There are 15 residues in the CDR3. V lost 2 bases, J lost 2 bases, and 3 bases stayed unmatched. CDR3 sequence: CASSIIRGPTDTQYF. CDR3 nucleotides: TGTGCCAGTAGTATAATCAGGGGGCCCACAGATACGCAGTATTTT.

The rearrangement uses TRBV6-4 and TRBJ2-3, with a tentative D call TRBD1 (5 bases). The CDR3 contains 13 residues. CDR1 and CDR2 (germline): MRHNA, SNTAGT. Trimming left V 6 bases short and J 4 bases short, with 11 bases between. In nucleotides, the CDR3 is TGTGCCAGCAGGGATAAAGGGGCAGATACGCAGTATTTT. Translation gives CASRDKGADTQYF.

V usage is TRBV6-6 and J usage is TRBJ1-5; 8 nucleotides line up with TRBD1. V shed 5 bases and J 6 bases; nucleotides not matched to a gene: 9. The length of the CDR3 is 15 residues. CDR1 is MNHNY, CDR2 SVGAGI, per germline (reference sequence). CDR3 sequence reads: CASSKTQGVVQPQHF. DNA for the CDR3: TGTGCCAGCAGTAAAACACAGGGGGTGGTTCAGCCCCAGCATTTT.

The V call is TRBV9, the J call TRBJ2-3; D may be TRBD1 (6 bases). V was cut by 5 bases and J by 5 bases, with 15 bases left in between. The CDR3 has 14 amino acids. CDR1 is SGDLS and CDR2 is YYNGEE in the germline V gene. The CDR3 sequence: CASRRGQGRDTQYF. The CDR3 nucleotides are TGTGCCAGCAGAAGGGGCCAGGGGCGAGATACGCAGTATTTT.

This clone was found a few times. V gene TRBV29-1 combines with J gene TRBJ2-1; D is ambiguous. CDR1 is SQVTM, CDR2 ANQGSEA, per germline. The V gene lost 4 bases and the J gene lost 12 bases, with 16 bases spanning the gap. This CDR3 has 12 residues. The CDR3 spells CSVVDGVRAQFF. CDR3 bases: TGCAGCGTTGTTGACGGAGTTCGTGCGCAGTTCTTC.

The chain joins TRBV2 to TRBJ1-3; tentative D call: TRBD1 (5 bases). The length of the CDR3 is 16 residues. CDR1 and CDR2 (germline): SNHLY, FYNNEI. Trimming left V 5 bases short and J 4 bases short, with 18 bases between. The CDR3 bases are TGTGCCAGCAGTAGTGTCAGGGCCCTACTGGGAAACACCATATATTTT. Amino acid sequence: CASSSVRALLGNTIYF.

The chain has TRBV5-1 and TRBJ2-1; a possible D gene is TRBD1 (6 bases). CDR1 and CDR2 (germline): SGHRS, YFSETQ. This CDR3 has 15 amino acids. V lost 4 bases and J lost 2, with 13 bases in between. CDR3 sequence: CASSPGASPYNEQFF. Written as DNA, the CDR3 is TGCGCCAGCAGCCCAGGGGCCTCCCCCTACAATGAGCAGTTCTTC.

The gene calls are TRBV9 and TRBJ2-2; 7 bases line up with TRBD2. Losses at the gene ends were 2 bases for V and 2 bases for J; bases not matched to a gene: 9. Germline V gene sequence: CDR1 SGDLS, CDR2 YYNGEE. The CDR3 extends over 17 amino acids. CDR3 amino acids: CASSVPGTTLNTGELFF. CDR3 DNA sequence: TGTGCCAGCAGCGTCCCGGGGACTACCCTAAACACCGGGGAGCTGTTTTTT.

V is TRBV7-3 and J is TRBJ2-5; 13 positions match TRBD2. The germline V gene has CDR1 SGHTA and CDR2 FQGTGA. The length of the CDR3 is 16 residues. J gave up 2 bases and V 4 bases, and 4 bases lay outside the gene matches. Here the CDR3 reads CASSSLTSGGQETQYF. The CDR3 DNA reads as TGTGCCAGCAGCTCTTTGACTAGCGGGGGGCAAGAGACCCAGTACTTC.

This sequence joins TRBV6-1 and TRBJ1-4, with 8 bases that match TRBD1. The trim removed 0 bases at V and 16 bases at J, leaving 4 bases unmatched. CDR3 size: 12 residues. CDR1 MNHNS and CDR2 SASEGT come from the germline V gene. CDR3 sequence reads: CASSEAQGQGFF. The CDR3 nucleotides are TGTGCCAGCAGTGAAGCGCAAGGACAGGGGTTTTTT.

This sequence joins TRBV7-3 and TRBJ1-6, with TRBD1 as a possible D gene (6 bases). Germline CDR1 and CDR2: SGHTA and FQGTGA. Trimming stripped 5 bases from V and 6 bases from J, with 11 bases between. The length of the CDR3 is 14 residues. The CDR3 DNA is TGTGCCAGCAGCGCCAGGGGTAGTAATTCACCCCTCCACTTT. This gives the protein CASSARGSNSPLHF. Supplemented by reference TRBV7-3 and TRBJ1-6, the full variable domain reads GAGVSQTPSNKVTEKGKYVELRCDPISGHTALYWYRQSLGQGPEFLIYFQGTGAADDSGLPNDRFFAVRPEGSVSTLKIQRTERGDSAVYLCASSARGSNSPLHFGNGTRLTVT.

This chain uses TRBV2 with TRBJ1-5; D ambiguous. Germline CDR1 reads SNHLY; CDR2 reads FYNNEI. This CDR3 is built from 16 residues. Trimming pared 2 bases from V and 3 bases from J, leaving 14 bases between. This CDR3 is CASSESWSGDNQPQHF. The DNA of the CDR3 is TGTGCCAGCAGTGAAAGCTGGTCCGGAGACAATCAGCCCCAGCATTTT.

The gene calls are TRBV11-3 and TRBJ2-5; the match to TRBD1 covers 7 bases. The CDR3 runs 15 residues. Per the germline V gene, CDR1 is SGHNT and CDR2 is YENEEA. The ends lost 1 base at V and 1 base at J; junction bases unmatched: 3. CDR3 amino acids: CASSLGGTAQETQYF. CDR3 bases: TGTGCCAGCAGCTTAGGGGGGACAGCCCAAGAGACCCAGTACTTC.

This rearrangement joins TRBV28 to TRBJ2-1; D might be TRBD2 (5 bases). The CDR3 is 13 amino acids. Trimming removed 2 bases from V and 7 bases from J, with 9 bases in between. The germline V gene encodes CDR1 MDHEN and CDR2 SYDVKM. Here the CDR3 reads CASSLASGNEQFF. As DNA, the CDR3 is TGTGCCAGCAGTTTAGCTTCGGGGAATGAGCAGTTCTTC.

V gene TRBV11-1 combines with J gene TRBJ2-2, with 8 bases fitting TRBD1. In germline, CDR1 is SGHAT, CDR2 FQDESV (reference sequence). The CDR3 sequence is 16 residues long. Trimming took 5 bases from V and 6 from J; bases not matched to a gene: 11. CDR3 nucleotides: TGTGCCAGCAGCGTCGGACAGGGAATGGTCTCCGGGGAGCTGTTTTTT. This gives the protein CASSVGQGMVSGELFF.